The rows below give T cell receptor beta chains drawn from one sample of a study of human T cells and chemical hapten exposure. TCRdb re-analysed the RACE reads in MiXCR, keeping a single row per CDR3 protein. The sample holds 75,000 to 100,000 distinct CDR3 sequences, about an eighth seen once. Source: whole blood, taken in connection with sensitization to the hapten diphenylcyclopropenone (DPC). Receptors were obtained from a middle-aged woman with alopecia areata. Some clones in this sample may be carry-over from other donors' samples. The CDR3 runs from the conserved cysteine through the conserved F or W. A D gene is named only where the DNA matches it firmly. Expanded clones get a size class; other rows say once, few or many, or leave the size out.

v_call	d_call	j_call	clone_size	cdr3_nt	cdr3_aa
TRBV12-3/TRBV12-4	.	TRBJ2-3	many	TGTGCCAGCAGTTTAGCTGGGGGCGGTTCCACAGATACGCAGTATTTT	CASSLAGGGSTDTQYF
TRBV7-2	.	TRBJ2-7	.	TGTGCCAGCAGCTTGTTGCGCCTACGGAGCTCCTACGAGCAGTACTTC	CASSLLRLRSSYEQYF
TRBV11-3	TRBD1	TRBJ2-7	.	TGTGCCAGCAGCTCCGATCGGACAGGGATTCCCTACGAGCAGTACTTC	CASSSDRTGIPYEQYF
TRBV7-8	.	TRBJ1-1	many	TGTGCCAGCAGCTTAGATCGCAGGGACAAAGCTTTCTTT	CASSLDRRDKAFF
TRBV4-3	.	TRBJ2-1	few	TGCGCCAGCAGCCAAGATGCAGGCCTCACCGACAATGAGCAGTTCTTC	CASSQDAGLTDNEQFF
TRBV24-1	TRBD2	TRBJ2-5	few	TGTGCCACCGGTCGAGGAGGCGGGGGAGCCCAGTACTTC	CATGRGGGGAQYF
TRBV1	.	TRBJ2-1	few	TGCACCAGCAGCCACCCACGAGGACGAGCGGGTTGGGAGAATGAGCAGTTCTTC	CTSSHPRGRAGWENEQFF
TRBV6-6	TRBD1	TRBJ2-7	.	TGTGCCAGCAAAACAGGGGACTACGAGCAGTACTTC	CASKTGDYEQYF
TRBV7-2	.	TRBJ2-1	few	TGTGCCAGCAGCTTAGATCACGGGTCCTACAATGAGCAGTTCTTC	CASSLDHGSYNEQFF
TRBV11-3	.	TRBJ2-5	.	TGTGCCAGCGTAACTATGAGGCTCACGGAGACCCAGTACTTC	CASVTMRLTETQYF
TRBV2	.	TRBJ2-3	many	TGTGCCAGCAGTGTACTAGAGCTAGATACGCAGTATTTT	CASSVLELDTQYF